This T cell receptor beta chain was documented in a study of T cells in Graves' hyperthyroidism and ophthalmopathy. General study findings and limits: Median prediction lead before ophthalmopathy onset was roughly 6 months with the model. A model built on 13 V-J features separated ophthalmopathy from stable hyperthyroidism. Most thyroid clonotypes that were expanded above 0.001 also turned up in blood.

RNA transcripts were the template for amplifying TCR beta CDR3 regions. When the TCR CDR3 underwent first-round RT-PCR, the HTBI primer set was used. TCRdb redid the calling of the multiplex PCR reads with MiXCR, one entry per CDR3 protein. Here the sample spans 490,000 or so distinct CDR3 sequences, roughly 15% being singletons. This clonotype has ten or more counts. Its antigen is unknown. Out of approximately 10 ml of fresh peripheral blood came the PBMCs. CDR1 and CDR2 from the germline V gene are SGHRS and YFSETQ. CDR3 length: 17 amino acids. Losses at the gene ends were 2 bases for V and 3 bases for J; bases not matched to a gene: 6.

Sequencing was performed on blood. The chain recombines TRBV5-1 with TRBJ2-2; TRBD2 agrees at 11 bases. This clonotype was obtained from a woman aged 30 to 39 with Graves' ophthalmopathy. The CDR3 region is CASSLSLAGVDTGELFF. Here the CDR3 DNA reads TGCGCCAGCAGCTTATCACTAGCGGGAGTCGACACCGGGGAGCTGTTTTTT.